This T cell receptor beta chain was sequenced for a study of cytomegalovirus exposure and HLA in healthy donors. The CDR3 spans 16 residues. V was pared by 0 bases and J by 9 bases, with 19 bases between. Germline values: CDR1 SGHTS, CDR2 YDEGEE. Study-wide results and caveats: It was confirmed in vitro that a few of the CMV-associated chains were specific for CMV antigens. A later analysis found first-cohort TCR clusters tended to co-occur in the 130 or so validation repertoires. Per published reports, the classifier diagnosed cytomegalovirus status with high specificity and sensitivity.

As concerns this clone: Its antigen is unidentified.

Generated by immunoSEQ multiplex PCR, the TCRdb table keeps only in-frame clones and is missing some. This table has around 140,000 clones, roughly 89% appearing once. The material sequenced was PBMCs. The chain couples TRBV5-8 to TRBJ1-3; D gene ambiguous. This sequence originates from a woman under 30 in good health and CMV-seronegative. This CDR3 reads CASSLALILGWSTIYF. The CDR3 region has the DNA TGTGCCAGCAGCTTGGCCCTTATACTCGGGTGGAGCACCATATATTTT.